This T cell receptor beta chain was identified in a study of shared clonotypes between healthy human individuals. Naive CD8 cells lacked CD45RO and underwent positive selection for CCR7, leaving out terminally differentiated effector memory CD45RA+ cells. Germline V gene data show CDR1 as SEHNR and CDR2 as FQNEAQ (reference sequence). V was pared by 0 bases and J by 4 bases, with 4 bases of the junction left unmatched. The CDR3 runs 15 residues. TCRdb keeps only in-frame clones here, not all; method: immunoSEQ multiplex PCR. The sample consists of roughly 590,000 clones, 95% to 96% of them appearing once.

The chain employs TRBV7-9 and TRBJ2-7; TRBD1 matches at 9 bases. This TCR derives from a woman in her twenties or thirties in good health. Sequences were obtained from naive CD8+ T cells sorted from blood. As DNA, the CDR3 is TGTGCCAGCAGCTTAGCACAGGGGGCGAGATACGAGCAGTACTTC. Translating gives CASSLAQGARYEQYF.